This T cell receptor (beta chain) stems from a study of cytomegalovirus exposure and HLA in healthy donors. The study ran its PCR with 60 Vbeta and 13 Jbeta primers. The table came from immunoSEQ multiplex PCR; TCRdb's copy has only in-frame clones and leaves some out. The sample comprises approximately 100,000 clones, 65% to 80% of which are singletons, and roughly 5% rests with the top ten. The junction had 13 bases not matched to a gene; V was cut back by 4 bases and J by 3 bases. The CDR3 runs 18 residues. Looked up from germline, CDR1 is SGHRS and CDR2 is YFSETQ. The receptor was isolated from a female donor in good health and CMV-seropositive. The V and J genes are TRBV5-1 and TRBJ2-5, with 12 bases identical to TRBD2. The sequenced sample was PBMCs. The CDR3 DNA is TGCGCCAGCAGCCCAAGACTAGCGGGGGCCCTGGGTGAAGAGACCCAGTACTTC. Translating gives CASSPRLAGALGEETQYF.